This TCR beta chain stems from a study of blood T cell repertoires in COVID-19. Study as a whole: From the United States, Italy and Spain came samples of acute and convalescent COVID-19.

The repertoire was sequenced with immunoSEQ multiplex PCR; TCRdb's copy has only in-frame clones and lacks some. Found here are tens of thousands of clones, about 77% of them singletons; the top ten hold roughly 27%. Looked up from germline, CDR1 is SGHRS and CDR2 is YFSETQ. The CDR3 runs to 15 residues. Deletions cut 2 bases from V and 2 bases from J, with 13 bases between. Sequencing was performed on peripheral blood. The clonotype comes from a human donor in a cohort sampled during active COVID-19. V usage is TRBV5-1 and J usage is TRBJ1-2; D is perhaps TRBD1 (5 bases). Written as DNA, the CDR3 is TGCGCCAGCAGCTTTGGAGAAGGGGCGAACTATGGCTACACCTTC. As protein: CASSFGEGANYGYTF.